Shown below are 2 T cell receptor delta chains from a single sample sequenced in a study of gamma-delta T cells after stem cell transplantation. TCRdb reanalysed the RT-PCR reads via CATT. The sample lists about 2,600 delta-chain clones, about 3% occurring once. The material sequenced was gamma-delta T cells. Source of these receptors: a human donor. It is not recorded whose cells these are; they may come from a transplant donor.

V is TRAV29/DV5 and J is TRDJ1, with D tentatively TRDD2 or TRDD3 (6 bases each). Trimming stripped 3 bases from V and 0 bases from J, with 21 bases between. Germline V gives CDR1 NSMFDY, CDR2 ISSIKDK. The CDR3 runs 17 residues. The CDR3: CAATSPTGDKYTDKLIF. In nucleotides, the CDR3 is TGTGCAGCAACCAGTCCTACGGGGGACAAGTACACCGATAAACTCATCTTT.

This clone was seen more than once but under ten times. This likely traces to a read error, being one base from a far larger clone. The V gene is TRDV2, the J gene TRDJ1; 9 bases fit TRDD3. Germline CDR1 GEAIGNYY, CDR2 EKD. V lost 3 bases and J lost 0; bases outside the gene matches: 16. The length of the CDR3 is 19 residues. The CDR3 here is CACDAASTGGTLYTDKLIF. The CDR3 nucleotides read TGTGCCTGTGACGCCGCCTCAACTGGGGGAACCCTGTACACCGATAAACTCATCTTT.